This TCR beta chain was captured by sequencing in a study of identical twins. TCRdb re-derived calls from the 5' RACE reads in MiXCR, one entry per CDR3 protein. The sample holds about 720,000 distinct CDR3 sequences, 18% seen once. V lost 5 bases and J 0 bases, leaving 11 bases between the germline ends. Germline V lookup: CDR1 SGHTA, CDR2 FQGNSA. This CDR3 has 14 residues. This clonotype has only a few counts. The same specimen was also included in a second study, on T cells expressing NK-cell markers.

This sequence was found in a woman under 30 in good health. The specimen was PBMCs. This chain links TRBV7-2 with TRBJ2-7; maybe TRBD1 (6 bases). CDR3 DNA sequence: TGTGCCAGCAGCCCTAAAGGGGGCTCCTACGAGCAGTACTTC. Residues: CASSPKGGSYEQYF.